The clone carrying this TCR beta chain was picked up many times. No antigen is known for it. The CDR3 consists of 14 residues. V was trimmed by 6 bases and J by 6 bases, leaving 17 bases between them. Per the germline V gene, CDR1 is MNHEY and CDR2 is SMNVEV (reference sequence). This sample is drawn from a study of T-cell reconstitution after alpha-beta-depleted transplantation in children. Study results and limitations: T-cell counts and diversity at one year post-transplant came mainly from newly produced T cells. Reports say that about two months after transplant, the alpha-beta T cells came out of several hundred graft clones that had expanded. The study traced high day-60 TCRbeta diversity in some patients to surviving recipient T cells and thymic progenitors.

This sample's TCRbeta library carried unique molecular identifier barcodes. TCRdb reanalysed the PCR reads using MiXCR and keeps one entry per CDR3 protein. The sample includes 200,000 to 250,000 distinct CDR3 sequences, approximately 10% of them seen just once. The J gene is TRBJ1-2, the V gene TRBV27; D unresolved. This clonotype was sampled from a child younger than two with acute myeloid leukemia, due to receive a stem cell transplant. The sample was PBMCs, taken before TCRalphabeta/CD19-depleted stem cell transplant. In DNA, the CDR3 is TGTGCCAGCAGCACATCTCCGGGTTATGATGGCTACACCTTC. Its protein is CASSTSPGYDGYTF.